This T cell receptor (beta chain) was sequenced during a study of T cell responses to AZD1222 COVID-19 vaccine. Findings and limits, study-wide: Researchers took repertoire samples only after the peak T cell response had come. Elevations in Spike-specific TCR breadth and depth followed administration of two AZD1222 doses. The CD4 TCRs associated with vaccination extended across spike and predominated at 160-218 and 743-854.

Measured with immunoSEQ multiplex PCR; TCRdb has only the in-frame clones, and not every one. The repertoire includes over 110,000 clones, approximately 93% of them detected once, and roughly 12% sits in the top ten. The CDR3 is 18 amino acids. The germline CDR1 and CDR2 sequences are MRHNA and SNTAGT. V gave up 6 bases and J gave up 0 bases; unmatched junction bases: 10. Of note for this clone: Its antigen remains unknown.

Sequencing was performed on peripheral blood, taken after recovery from COVID-19. This TCR was sampled from an adult who had recovered from COVID-19. This chain joins TRBV6-4 and TRBJ2-6; 8 bases align to TRBD2. The CDR3 nucleotides read TGTGCCAGCAGATTAGTAGCGGGGCCCTCCTCTGGGGCCAACGTCCTGACTTTC. It is translated as CASRLVAGPSSGANVLTF.